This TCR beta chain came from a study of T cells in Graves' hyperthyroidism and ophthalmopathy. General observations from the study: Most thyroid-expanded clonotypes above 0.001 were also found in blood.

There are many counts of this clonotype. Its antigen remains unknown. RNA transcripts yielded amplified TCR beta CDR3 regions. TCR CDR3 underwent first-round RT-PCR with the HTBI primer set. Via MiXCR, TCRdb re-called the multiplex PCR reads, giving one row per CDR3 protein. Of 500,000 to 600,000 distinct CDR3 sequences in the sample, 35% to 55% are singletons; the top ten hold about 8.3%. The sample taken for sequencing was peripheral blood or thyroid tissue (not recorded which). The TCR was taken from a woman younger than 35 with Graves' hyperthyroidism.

CDR3 loop: CASSVGLAGEIYEQYF. The CDR3 region has the DNA TGTGCCAGCAGCGTGGGACTAGCGGGAGAGATCTACGAGCAGTACTTC. The chain uses TRBV13 and TRBJ2-7; 14 bases map to TRBD2. Trimming took 5 bases from V and 3 from J; bases not matched to a gene: 6. This CDR3 is built from 16 residues. Looked up from germline, CDR1 is PRHDT and CDR2 is FYEKMQ (reference sequence).